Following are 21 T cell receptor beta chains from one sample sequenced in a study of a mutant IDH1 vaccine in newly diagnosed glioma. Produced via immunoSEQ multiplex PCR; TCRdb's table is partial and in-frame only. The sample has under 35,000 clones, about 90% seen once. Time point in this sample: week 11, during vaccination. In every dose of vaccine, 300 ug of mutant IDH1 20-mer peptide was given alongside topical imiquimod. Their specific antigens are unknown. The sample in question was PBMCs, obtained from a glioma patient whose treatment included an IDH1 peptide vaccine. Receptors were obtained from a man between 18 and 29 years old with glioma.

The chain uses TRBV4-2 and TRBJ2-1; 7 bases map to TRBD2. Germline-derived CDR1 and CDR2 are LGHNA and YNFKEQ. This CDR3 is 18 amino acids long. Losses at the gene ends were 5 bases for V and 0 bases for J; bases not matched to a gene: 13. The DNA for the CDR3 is TGTGCCAGCAGCGTCGAGACTAGCTTTTCCCTCTCCTACAATGAGCAGTTCTTC. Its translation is CASSVETSFSLSYNEQFF.

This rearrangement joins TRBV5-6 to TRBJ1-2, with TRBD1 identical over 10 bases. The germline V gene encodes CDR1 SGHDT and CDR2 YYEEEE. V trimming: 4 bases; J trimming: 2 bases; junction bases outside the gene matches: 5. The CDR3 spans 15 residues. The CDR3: CASSTPGQGNYGYTF. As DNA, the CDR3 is TGTGCCAGCAGCACACCGGGACAGGGGAACTATGGCTACACCTTC.

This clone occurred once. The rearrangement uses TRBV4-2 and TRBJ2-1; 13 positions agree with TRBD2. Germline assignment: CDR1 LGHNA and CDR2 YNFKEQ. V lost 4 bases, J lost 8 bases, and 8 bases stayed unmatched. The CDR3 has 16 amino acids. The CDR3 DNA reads TGTGCCAGCAGCCCCGAAACTAGCGGGAGGGCCCATGAGCAGTTCTTC. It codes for CASSPETSGRAHEQFF.

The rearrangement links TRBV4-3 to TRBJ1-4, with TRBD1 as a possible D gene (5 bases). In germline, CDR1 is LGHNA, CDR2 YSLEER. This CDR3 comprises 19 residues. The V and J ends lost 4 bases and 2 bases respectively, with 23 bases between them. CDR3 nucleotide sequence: TGCGCCAGCAGCCCCCAAGGGGCGAGATTAGACTCGACTAATGAAAAACTGTTTTTT. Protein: CASSPQGARLDSTNEKLFF.

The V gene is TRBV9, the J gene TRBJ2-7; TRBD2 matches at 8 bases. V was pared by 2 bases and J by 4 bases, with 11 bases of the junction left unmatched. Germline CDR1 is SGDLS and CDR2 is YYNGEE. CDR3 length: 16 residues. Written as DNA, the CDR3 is TGTGCCAGCAGCGTGTACGGGAGGGCCGCGGAATACGAGCAGTACTTC. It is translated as CASSVYGRAAEYEQYF.

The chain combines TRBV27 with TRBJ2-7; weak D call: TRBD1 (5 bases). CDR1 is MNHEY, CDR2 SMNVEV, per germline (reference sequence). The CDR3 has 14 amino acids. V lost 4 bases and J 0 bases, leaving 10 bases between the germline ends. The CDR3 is CASSSGLHSYEQYF. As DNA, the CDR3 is TGTGCCAGCAGTTCAGGGTTACACTCCTACGAGCAGTACTTC.

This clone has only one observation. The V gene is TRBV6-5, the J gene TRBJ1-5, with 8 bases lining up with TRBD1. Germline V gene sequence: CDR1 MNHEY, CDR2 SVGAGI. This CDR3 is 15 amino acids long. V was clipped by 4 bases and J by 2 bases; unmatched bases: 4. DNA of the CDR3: TGTGCCAGCAGTTCCTACAGGGGGGGCAATCAGCCCCAGCATTTT. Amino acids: CASSSYRGGNQPQHF.

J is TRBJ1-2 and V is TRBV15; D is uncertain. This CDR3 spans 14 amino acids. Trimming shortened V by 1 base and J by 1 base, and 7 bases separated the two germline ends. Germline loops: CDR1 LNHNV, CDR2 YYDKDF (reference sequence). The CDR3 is CATSRARLNYGYTF. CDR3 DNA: TGTGCCACCAGCAGAGCGAGGCTTAACTATGGCTACACCTTC.

The CDR3 reads CSVAPRREQYF. The CDR3 DNA follows: TGCAGTGTTGCCCCCCGGCGCGAGCAGTACTTC. The rearrangement links TRBV20-1 to TRBJ2-7; D not certain. CDR3 length: 11 amino acids. V was cut by 7 bases and J by 6 bases, with 13 bases left in between. Germline CDR1 DFQATT, CDR2 SNEGSKA (reference sequence).

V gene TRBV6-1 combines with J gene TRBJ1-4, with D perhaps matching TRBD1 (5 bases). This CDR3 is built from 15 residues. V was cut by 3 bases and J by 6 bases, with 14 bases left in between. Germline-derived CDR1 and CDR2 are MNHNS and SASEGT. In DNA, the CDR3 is TGTGCCAGCAGTGAGCCCGGGACTGGTGATGAAAAACTGTTTTTT. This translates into CASSEPGTGDEKLFF.

This CDR3 reads CASSSGTSQPRSQETQYF. The CDR3 nucleotides read TGCGCCAGCAGCTCCGGGACTAGCCAGCCCCGATCCCAAGAGACCCAGTACTTC. V usage is TRBV5-1 and J usage is TRBJ2-5; 9 positions agree with TRBD2. Germline V gene data show CDR1 as SGHRS and CDR2 as YFSETQ. Trimming at V came to 3 bases and at J to 1 base, leaving 13 bases not matched to a gene. This CDR3 comprises 18 residues.

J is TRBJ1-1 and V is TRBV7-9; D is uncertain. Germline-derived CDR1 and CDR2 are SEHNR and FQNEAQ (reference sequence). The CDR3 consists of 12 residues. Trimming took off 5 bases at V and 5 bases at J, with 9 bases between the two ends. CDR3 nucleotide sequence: TGTGCCAGCAGCCGTGGTAGGACTGAAGCTTTCTTT. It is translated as CASSRGRTEAFF. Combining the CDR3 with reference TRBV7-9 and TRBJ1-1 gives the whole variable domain DTGVSQNPRHKITKRGQNVTFRCDPISEHNRLYWYRQTLGQGPEFLTYFQNEAQLEKSRLLSDRFSAERPKGSFSTLEIQRTEQGDSAMYLCASSRGRTEAFFGQGTRLTVV.

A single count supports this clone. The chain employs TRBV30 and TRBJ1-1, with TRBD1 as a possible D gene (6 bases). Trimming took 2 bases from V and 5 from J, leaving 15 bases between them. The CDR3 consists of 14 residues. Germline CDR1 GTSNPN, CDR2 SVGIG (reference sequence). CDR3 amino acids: CAWSRGGHITEAFF. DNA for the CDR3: TGTGCCTGGAGTCGTGGGGGGCATATAACTGAAGCTTTCTTT.

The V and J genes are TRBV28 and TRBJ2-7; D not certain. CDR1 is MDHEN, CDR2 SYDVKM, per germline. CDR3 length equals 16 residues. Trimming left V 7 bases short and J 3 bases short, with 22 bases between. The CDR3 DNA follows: TGTGCCAGCAATACCCAGGCGGTAGGCTGGCACTACGAGCAGTACTTC. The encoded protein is CASNTQAVGWHYEQYF.

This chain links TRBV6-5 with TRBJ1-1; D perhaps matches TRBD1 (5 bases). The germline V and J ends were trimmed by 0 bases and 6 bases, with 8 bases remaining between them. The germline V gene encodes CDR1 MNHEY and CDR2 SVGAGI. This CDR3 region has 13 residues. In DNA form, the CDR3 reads TGTGCCAGCAGTTACTCGAGACAGTCTGAAGCTTTCTTT. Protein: CASSYSRQSEAFF.

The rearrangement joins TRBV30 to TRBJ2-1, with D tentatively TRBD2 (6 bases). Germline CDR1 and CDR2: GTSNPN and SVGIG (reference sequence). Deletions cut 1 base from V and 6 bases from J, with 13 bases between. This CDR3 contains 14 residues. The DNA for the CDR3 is TGTGCCTGGAGTGGACTAGTACCCCCCAATGAGCAGTTCTTC. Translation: CAWSGLVPPNEQFF.

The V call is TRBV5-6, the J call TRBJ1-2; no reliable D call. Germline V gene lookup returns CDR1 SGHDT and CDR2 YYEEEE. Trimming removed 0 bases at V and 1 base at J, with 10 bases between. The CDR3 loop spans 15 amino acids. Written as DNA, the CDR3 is TGTGCCAGCAGCTTGGAGGGCAGAATTAACTATGGCTACACCTTC. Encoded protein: CASSLEGRINYGYTF.

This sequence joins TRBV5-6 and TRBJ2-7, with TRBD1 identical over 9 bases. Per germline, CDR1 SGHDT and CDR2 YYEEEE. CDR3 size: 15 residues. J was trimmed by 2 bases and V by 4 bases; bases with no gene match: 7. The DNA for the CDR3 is TGTGCCAGCAGCCCCGGACAGGGGATGACCTACGAGCAGTACTTC. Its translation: CASSPGQGMTYEQYF.

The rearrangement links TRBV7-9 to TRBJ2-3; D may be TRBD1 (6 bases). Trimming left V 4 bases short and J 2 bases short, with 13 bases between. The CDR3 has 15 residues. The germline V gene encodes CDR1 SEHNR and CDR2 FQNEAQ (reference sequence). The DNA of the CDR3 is TGTGCCAGCAGCTCCTGGACAGACTACACAGATACGCAGTATTTT. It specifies CASSSWTDYTDTQYF.

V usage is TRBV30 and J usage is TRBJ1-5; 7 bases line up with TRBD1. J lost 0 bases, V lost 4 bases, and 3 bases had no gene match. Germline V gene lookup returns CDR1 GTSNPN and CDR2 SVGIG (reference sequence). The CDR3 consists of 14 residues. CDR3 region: CAWTGTDSNQPQHF. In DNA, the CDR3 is TGTGCCTGGACTGGGACAGATAGCAATCAGCCCCAGCATTTT.

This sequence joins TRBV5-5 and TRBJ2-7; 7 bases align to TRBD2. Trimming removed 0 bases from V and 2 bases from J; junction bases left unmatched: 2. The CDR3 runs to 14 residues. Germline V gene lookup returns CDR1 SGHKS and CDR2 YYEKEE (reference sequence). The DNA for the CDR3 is TGTGCCAGCAGCTTGGAGGCGGGAGCCTACGAGCAGTACTTC. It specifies CASSLEAGAYEQYF.